Below are 24 T cell receptor beta chains sequenced from a single sample in a study of blood T cell repertoires in COVID-19 (dated by TCRdb to about 2020). Libraries were made using the immunoSEQ multiplex PCR assay. TCRdb stores this immuneACCESS table with in-frame sequences only. Part of the clones is absent; in the studies checked, under half of the shortfall reflects unresolved V genes, and no reason is known for the rest. This sample lists 160,000 or so clones; approximately 85% were detected once. The ten largest make up 8% to 13% of the sample. Specimen: peripheral blood. Receptor source: a man aged 60-69 years with active or convalescent COVID-19.

The chain links TRBV7-9 to TRBJ2-1; 9 nucleotides agree with TRBD2. The CDR3 runs 16 residues. CDR1 is SEHNR, CDR2 FQNEAQ, per germline (reference sequence). J gave up 7 bases and V 3 bases, and 10 bases lay outside the gene matches. CDR3 DNA: TGTGCCAGCAGCTTGCTAGCGGGAACCCCGACGAATGAGCAGTTCTTC. The encoded protein is CASSLLAGTPTNEQFF.

The CDR3 DNA is TGTGCCAGTAGTAGTGGGATGGACACGTATGGCTACACCTTC. Its translation is CASSSGMDTYGYTF. The chain combines TRBV19 with TRBJ1-2; possibly TRBD1 for D (5 bases). The CDR3 consists of 14 residues. Germline assignment: CDR1 LNHDA and CDR2 SQIVND (reference sequence). V was cut by 4 bases and J by 5 bases, with 14 bases left in between.

This sequence joins TRBV4-2 and TRBJ2-5; TRBD2 matches 8 bases. Germline V gene lookup returns CDR1 LGHNA and CDR2 YNFKEQ. The CDR3 has 17 residues. V lost 3 bases and J lost 1; bases outside the gene matches: 10. In DNA form, the CDR3 reads TGTGCCAGCAGCCAGCCTACAGTCGGGACTAGCCAAGAGACCCAGTACTTC. Translating it yields CASSQPTVGTSQETQYF.

This chain connects TRBV6-5 to TRBJ2-1; 16 positions agree with TRBD2. Germline assignment: CDR1 MNHEY and CDR2 SVGAGI. The junction had 3 bases not matched to a gene; V was cut back by 6 bases and J by 7 bases. CDR3 length equals 15 residues. This chain's CDR3 is CASRGLAGGLNEQFF. DNA for the CDR3: TGTGCCAGCAGGGGACTAGCGGGGGGGCTTAATGAGCAGTTCTTC.

This clone showed up just once. The chain recombines TRBV12-5 with TRBJ1-2; no firm D call. The germline gives CDR1 LGHNT, CDR2 FRNRAP. V was clipped by 1 base and J by 2 bases, with 17 bases between them. The CDR3 loop spans 17 amino acids. The CDR3 sequence is CASGLALSMSLNYGYTF. The CDR3 DNA reads TGTGCTAGTGGTTTGGCCCTAAGTATGTCTCTGAACTATGGCTACACCTTC.

This clone was picked up one time. J is TRBJ1-3 and V is TRBV6-5; D gene uncertain. This CDR3 has 12 amino acids. V dropped 8 bases and J dropped 0 bases, with 5 bases sitting between them. The V gene's germline CDR1 is MNHEY and CDR2 SVGAGI. The CDR3 DNA sequence: TGTGCCAGCCTGAGCTCTGGAAACACCATATATTTT. Encoded protein: CASLSSGNTIYF.

The chain joins TRBV5-1 to TRBJ1-6, with D perhaps matching TRBD1 (6 bases). The germline CDR1 and CDR2 sequences are SGHRS and YFSETQ. The CDR3 has 15 amino acids. Between the trimmed V and J ends, which lost 5 bases and 7 bases, there was a span of 16 bases. The DNA for the CDR3 is TGCGCCAGCAGGCCTACTGGACAGATAAATTCACCCCTCCACTTT. Translated, it gives CASRPTGQINSPLHF.

J is TRBJ1-6 and V is TRBV15, with TRBD1 matching over 8 bases. Unmatched junction bases numbered 9, after V lost 5 bases and J lost 9 bases. This CDR3 comprises 15 residues. Looked up from germline, CDR1 is LNHNV and CDR2 is YYDKDF (reference sequence). The CDR3 reads CATSEGQGSASPLHF. The CDR3 nucleotides read TGTGCCACCAGCGAAGGACAGGGATCGGCTTCACCCCTCCACTTT.

This chain links TRBV5-5 with TRBJ2-2, with D hard to call. Deletions cut 0 bases from V and 6 bases from J, with 6 bases between. This CDR3 is built from 13 residues. Germline CDR1 reads SGHKS; CDR2 reads YYEKEE (reference sequence). The chain's CDR3 is CASSLVLAGELFF. CDR3 nucleotides: TGTGCCAGCAGCTTGGTTCTAGCCGGGGAGCTGTTTTTT.

V and J are TRBV27 and TRBJ1-3; D is uncertain. This CDR3 contains 13 residues. Germline V lookup: CDR1 MNHEY, CDR2 SMNVEV (reference sequence). The germline V and J ends were trimmed by 5 bases and 2 bases, with 7 bases remaining between them. CDR3 protein: CASSPIPGNTIYF. The DNA for the CDR3 is TGTGCCAGCAGTCCCATCCCTGGAAACACCATATATTTT.

This clone was observed a few times. This sequence joins TRBV2 and TRBJ2-7, with D perhaps matching TRBD2 (6 bases). In germline, CDR1 is SNHLY, CDR2 FYNNEI. Trimming took off 7 bases at V and 2 bases at J, with 12 bases between the two ends. CDR3 size: 13 residues. In DNA form, the CDR3 reads TGTGCCAGCAAAAGGGAGGTGACCTACGAGCAGTACTTC. Amino acid sequence: CASKREVTYEQYF.

J is TRBJ2-5 and V is TRBV3-1 (or the pseudogene TRBV3-2); D perhaps matches TRBD1 (6 bases). The CDR3 runs to 13 residues. The V gene's germline CDR1 is LGHDT and CDR2 YNNKEL (reference sequence). The ends were cut back, 4 bases at V and 1 base at J, with 7 bases in the middle. The CDR3 protein is CASSRGGQETQYF. CDR3 nucleotide sequence: TGTGCCAGCAGCCGAGGGGGCCAAGAGACCCAGTACTTC.

The chain uses TRBV10-3 and TRBJ1-6; no clear D. CDR1 and CDR2 from the germline V gene are ENHRY and SYGVKD. The CDR3 consists of 17 residues. V gave up 0 bases and J gave up 0 bases, with 9 bases separating them. Here the CDR3 reads CAISESTTNSYNSPLHF. The CDR3 nucleotides are TGTGCCATCAGTGAGTCGACAACAAACTCCTATAATTCACCCCTCCACTTT.

The CDR3 protein is CASSLAGAYEQYF. CDR3 in DNA: TGTGCCAGCAGCTTAGCGGGTGCCTACGAGCAGTACTTC. The J gene is TRBJ2-7, the V gene TRBV11-2, with no clear D. Trimming took 1 base from V and 2 from J, leaving 6 bases between them. The CDR3 has 13 residues. The germline CDR1 and CDR2 sequences are SGHAT and FQNNGV.

The chain couples TRBV9 to TRBJ1-2; 11 bases match TRBD1. The CDR3 loop spans 15 amino acids. J lost 5 bases, V lost 4 bases, and 7 bases had no gene match. Germline values: CDR1 SGDLS, CDR2 YYNGEE. CDR3 loop: CASSNGQGANYGYTF. As DNA, the CDR3 is TGTGCCAGCAGCAACGGACAGGGGGCAAATTATGGCTACACCTTC.

The chain carries TRBV4-1 and TRBJ2-5, with D tentatively TRBD2 (6 bases). Per the germline V gene, CDR1 is MGHRA and CDR2 is YSYEKL. Trimming took 4 bases from V and 3 from J, leaving 12 bases between them. The CDR3 has 14 amino acids. In DNA, the CDR3 is TGCGCCAGCAGCCGTCTGACTAGTGAAGAGACCCAGTACTTC. Amino acids: CASSRLTSEETQYF.

The V gene is TRBV6-5, the J gene TRBJ1-6; TRBD1 is a possible D gene (6 bases). V dropped 6 bases and J dropped 5 bases, with 14 bases sitting between them. Germline V lookup: CDR1 MNHEY, CDR2 SVGAGI. The CDR3 runs to 15 residues. CDR3 loop: CASRTGRGDNSPLHF. The CDR3 DNA reads as TGTGCCAGCAGGACGGGGAGGGGGGATAATTCACCCCTCCACTTT.

This clone was recorded a few times. This chain joins TRBV9 and TRBJ1-2; no clear D gene. Deletions cut 0 bases from V and 5 bases from J, with 11 bases between. Germline values: CDR1 SGDLS, CDR2 YYNGEE. This CDR3 region has 14 residues. CDR3 sequence reads: CASSVGPGSYGYTF. The CDR3 DNA reads TGTGCCAGCAGCGTAGGGCCGGGGTCGTATGGCTACACCTTC.

The V gene is TRBV11-2, the J gene TRBJ1-2; D not certain. CDR1 and CDR2 from the germline V gene are SGHAT and FQNNGV. This CDR3 is built from 13 residues. The germline V and J ends were trimmed by 6 bases and 5 bases, with 13 bases remaining between them. In DNA form, the CDR3 reads TGTGCCAGCAGGACTAGCGGAGCTTATGGCTACACCTTC. It translates to CASRTSGAYGYTF. Together with reference TRBV11-2 and TRBJ1-2, the CDR3 gives the full variable domain: EAGVAQSPRYKIIEKRQSVAFWCNPISGHATLYWYQQILGQGPKLLIQFQNNGVVDDSQLPKDRFSAERLKGVDSTLKIQPAKLEDSAVYLCASRTSGAYGYTFGSGTRLTVV.

This clone was detected only a few times. In nucleotides, the CDR3 is TGTGCCAGCAGTTCGGGACAGGGGGCATACGAGCAGTACTTC. Its translation is CASSSGQGAYEQYF. This chain links TRBV6-5 with TRBJ2-7, with TRBD1 matching 12 bases. The germline gives CDR1 MNHEY, CDR2 SVGAGI. The CDR3 is 14 residues long. The junction had 2 bases not matched to a gene; V was cut back by 4 bases and J by 4 bases.

The V call is TRBV9, the J call TRBJ1-3, with 9 nucleotides matching TRBD1. The CDR3 is 17 residues long. V gave up 3 bases and J gave up 0 bases; unmatched junction bases: 7. The germline V gene has CDR1 SGDLS and CDR2 YYNGEE. The CDR3 nucleotides are TGTGCCAGCAGCGCGACAGGGGGTGGCCGCTCTGGAAACACCATATATTTT. Amino acid sequence: CASSATGGGRSGNTIYF.

This chain connects TRBV28 to TRBJ2-7; TRBD2 is a possible D gene (7 bases). The CDR3 runs to 14 residues. The germline gives CDR1 MDHEN, CDR2 SYDVKM. Trimming stripped 6 bases from V and 3 bases from J, with 15 bases between. CDR3 in amino acids: CASRRLGGGYEQYF. CDR3 in DNA: TGTGCCAGCAGGCGCCTAGGGGGGGGCTACGAGCAGTACTTC.

The CDR3 nucleotides are TGTGCCAGCAGTTACTCCCCCCTGCGGGAGACCCAGTACTTC. As protein: CASSYSPLRETQYF. The chain employs TRBV6-5 and TRBJ2-5, with D hard to call. Germline lookup yields CDR1 MNHEY and CDR2 SVGAGI. Between the trimmed V and J ends, which lost 0 bases and 5 bases, there was a span of 10 bases. The CDR3 runs 14 residues.

V gene TRBV9 combines with J gene TRBJ2-3; TRBD2 agrees at 9 bases. Germline V CDR1 and CDR2: SGDLS, YYNGEE. The V segment lost 0 bases and the J segment 3 bases; nucleotides outside the gene matches: 5. This CDR3 spans 16 amino acids. The CDR3 loop is CASSVGPSGVTDTQYF. DNA of the CDR3: TGTGCCAGCAGCGTAGGTCCTAGCGGGGTTACAGATACGCAGTATTTT.